Listed below are T cell receptor beta chains from one sample, sequenced in a study of naive and memory T cell subsets. One entry per CDR3 protein, called by TCRdb with MiXCR from the UMI-ligation and nested PCR reads. This sample has roughly 20,000 distinct CDR3 sequences, with more than 9.5% found just once. Sample: central memory CD8+ T cells from blood. The origin of the receptors is a human donor in good health. Each CDR3 is given with its conserved first and last residue. The order of the fields is CDR3 DNA, CDR3 protein, D gene, J gene, clone size, V gene. The D gene is left open where the match is weak. The size of a clone is reported for some rows only, either as once, few or many, or as a class for expanded clones.

TGTGCCAGCAGTGTATTCACAGATACGCAGTATTTT,CASSVFTDTQYF,.,TRBJ2-3,.,TRBV2
TGTGCCAGCAGCTTGGGGGAGGGAGGGACCCAGCGGAACGAGCAGTACTTC,CASSLGEGGTQRNEQYF,TRBD2,TRBJ2-7,few,TRBV5-4
TGTGCCATCAGTGGAGCAAGGGACAGGGGGCCAACGAACTATGGCTACACCTTC,CAISGARDRGPTNYGYTF,TRBD1,TRBJ1-2,few,TRBV10-3
TGTGCCAGCAGGGACCCCCTCAACACCGGGGAGCTGTTTTTT,CASRDPLNTGELFF,.,TRBJ2-2,many,TRBV12-3/TRBV12-4
TGTGACGGCAGGGGCCCAGAAAGAGGCGGGGAGATGGGGTTT,CDGRGPERGGEMGF,.,TRBJ2-2,.,TRBV9
TGCGCCAGCAGCCAGCAACAGGGATACGAGCAGTACTTC,CASSQQQGYEQYF,.,TRBJ2-7,.,TRBV4-3
TGTGCCACCAGTGGTCCTTCTAGCGGGAGGAACGGTGAGCAGTTCTTC,CATSGPSSGRNGEQFF,TRBD2,TRBJ2-1,few,TRBV24-1
TGTGCCAGCAGCCAATTCTACAGAACAGGGGAACGTCCTAGCAACGAGCAGTACTTC,CASSQFYRTGERPSNEQYF,TRBD1,TRBJ2-7,.,TRBV11-2
TGTGCCAGCAGCCTAGGGACCGGGACAGGGGACTACGAGCAGTACTTC,CASSLGTGTGDYEQYF,TRBD1,TRBJ2-7,.,TRBV11-2
TGTGCCAGCAGCGTACGGGGGGAGGGGGCCTACAATGAGCAGTTCTTC,CASSVRGEGAYNEQFF,.,TRBJ2-1,many,TRBV9
TGCAGTGTCGTAGTTGGACTGGGCACTGAAGCTTTCTTT,CSVVVGLGTEAFF,.,TRBJ1-1,few,TRBV20-1
TGCGCCAGCAGCTTCCTGAGCGCAGGTTCAGAGACCCAGTACTTC,CASSFLSAGSETQYF,.,TRBJ2-5,few,TRBV5-1
TGTGCCAGCAGCTCAGGAGGACAATATCAGCCCCAGCATTTT,CASSSGGQYQPQHF,.,TRBJ1-5,many,TRBV7-9
TGTGCCAGCAGCCATTATCCGGGACATAGTTACGAGCAGTACTTC,CASSHYPGHSYEQYF,.,TRBJ2-7,.,TRBV3-1
TGTGCCAGCAGCCACACTAGCGGGAAGGCGGATACGCAGTATTTT,CASSHTSGKADTQYF,TRBD2,TRBJ2-3,.,TRBV7-2
TGTGCCACCAGCGGGGGTGACTCCTACGAGCAGTACTTC,CATSGGDSYEQYF,.,TRBJ2-7,.,TRBV15
TGCAGTGCTAGAGGGGAGGGGGCGTATCAGCCCCAGCATTTT,CSARGEGAYQPQHF,TRBD1,TRBJ1-5,.,TRBV20-1
TGCGCCAGCAGCCTAGCCCCTAACTACGAGCAGTACTTC,CASSLAPNYEQYF,.,TRBJ2-7,many,TRBV4-1
TGTGCCAGCAGCTTTCAGCGGGAAAGCGACGAGCAGTACTTC,CASSFQRESDEQYF,TRBD2,TRBJ2-7,.,TRBV7-9
TGCAGTGCTAGAGCCCAGACGGTCGTAAGAACAGATACGCAGTATTTT,CSARAQTVVRTDTQYF,.,TRBJ2-3,.,TRBV20-1
TGTGCCACCAGCAGAGGTGTCCTGAACACTGAAGCTTTCTTT,CATSRGVLNTEAFF,.,TRBJ1-1,.,TRBV15
TGTGCCAGCATCCTGACAGGGGACTATGGCTACACCTTC,CASILTGDYGYTF,TRBD1,TRBJ1-2,many,TRBV28
TGTGCCAGCAGCTTATCCCCGCCGGCCGTCAACACTGAAGCTTTCTTT,CASSLSPPAVNTEAFF,.,TRBJ1-1,many,TRBV7-9
TGCAGTGCACCTGGGGACCCTGACCTCTTCAATTCACCCCTCCACTTT,CSAPGDPDLFNSPLHF,.,TRBJ1-6,.,TRBV20-1
TGCAGTGCTCGACCCGTGGTCAGGGATGGCTACACCTTC,CSARPVVRDGYTF,.,TRBJ1-2,few,TRBV20-1
TGTGCCAGCAGCCTCGAGCCGCCACCTTACGAGCAGTGCTTC,CASSLEPPPYEQCF,.,TRBJ2-7,medium-sized,TRBV5-5
TGTGCCACCAGCAGAGAGTACGCCAACTATGGCTACACCTTC,CATSREYANYGYTF,.,TRBJ1-2,few,TRBV15
TGTGCCAGCAGCTTGGGTAAGGTTAGTGCGGATGAGCAGTTCTTC,CASSLGKVSADEQFF,.,TRBJ2-1,few,TRBV7-9
TGTGCCAGCACCGTATCGTACAGGCTCACCTACGAGCAGTACTTC,CASTVSYRLTYEQYF,.,TRBJ2-7,.,TRBV2
TGTGCCAGCAGCTTGGGACAGGGCGCTGAAGCTTTCTTT,CASSLGQGAEAFF,TRBD1,TRBJ1-1,many,TRBV7-9
TGTGCCAGCAGCCCTCATCGGGTGAGCCCGTACGAGCAGTACTTC,CASSPHRVSPYEQYF,.,TRBJ2-7,.,TRBV7-2
TGTGCCAGCAGCCAAGGACTAGCGGGAAGCACAGATACGCAGTATTTT,CASSQGLAGSTDTQYF,.,TRBJ2-3,.,TRBV3-2
TGTGCCAGCAGCTTAGAGGCAGCGGGAGCTACAGATACGCAGTATTTT,CASSLEAAGATDTQYF,TRBD2,TRBJ2-3,few,TRBV7-6